These 18 T cell receptor beta chains were all obtained from the same sample, sequenced in a study of regulatory T cells in long-lasting Graves disease. CDR3-region Arm-PCR and iRepertoire HTBI primers produced the TCR beta libraries. TCRdb re-analysed the multiplex PCR reads in MiXCR, keeping a single row per CDR3 protein. The sample comprises over 500,000 distinct CDR3 sequences, about 15% of which are singletons, and 12% rests with the top ten. Time point noted: newly diagnosed GD, antithyroid drugs for less than 3 months. There was RNA extracted from PBMCs, and the TCR library was made from it. These same records also appear under a second study, on T cells in Graves' hyperthyroidism and ophthalmopathy.

Sequences were derived from peripheral blood mononuclear cells (PBMCs), sampled at new diagnosis, from a patient treated with antithyroid drugs. The receptors stem from a man between 18 and 29 years old with Graves disease.

This clonotype was seen a single time. The rearrangement joins TRBV6-5 to TRBJ1-1; no definite D call. This CDR3 contains 13 residues. CDR1 is MNHEY and CDR2 is SVGAGI in the germline V gene. V lost 2 bases to trimming and J lost 8 bases, with 12 bases between them. The CDR3 sequence: CASSYQADMEAFF. DNA of the CDR3: TGTGCCAGCAGTTACCAGGCGGATATGGAAGCTTTCTTT.

V usage is TRBV7-2 and J usage is TRBJ2-3, with 13 nucleotides matching TRBD2. The CDR3 length is 17 residues. Germline V gene lookup returns CDR1 SGHTA and CDR2 FQGNSA. V shed 0 bases, J shed 0 bases, and the junction held 0 bases outside the gene matches. The CDR3: CASSLALAGGSTDTQYF. In DNA form, the CDR3 reads TGTGCCAGCAGCTTAGCACTAGCGGGAGGGAGCACAGATACGCAGTATTTT.

This clonotype occurred a few times. This chain joins TRBV6-1 and TRBJ2-1; D gene unclear. Germline V lookup: CDR1 MNHNS, CDR2 SASEGT. CDR3 length: 11 amino acids. Trimming removed 5 bases at V and 13 bases at J, with 12 bases between. Here the CDR3 reads CASSRGSGQFF. DNA of the CDR3: TGTGCCAGCAGTCGCGGCTCCGGCCAGTTCTTC.

This clonotype has just one count. CDR3 protein: CSVEDGRDEKLFF. The CDR3 DNA reads TGCAGCGTTGAAGACGGCCGGGATGAAAAACTGTTTTTT. V usage is TRBV29-1 and J usage is TRBJ1-4, with D uncertain. The CDR3 contains 13 residues. The V and J ends lost 0 bases and 6 bases respectively, with 8 bases between them. The V gene's germline CDR1 is SQVTM and CDR2 ANQGSEA.

V usage is TRBV19 and J usage is TRBJ2-5; TRBD2 is a possible D gene (6 bases). CDR1 is LNHDA and CDR2 is SQIVND in the germline V gene (reference sequence). The CDR3 sequence is 15 residues long. V was shortened by 6 bases and J by 6 bases, with 20 bases between the two germline ends. The chain's CDR3 is CASSAVEGYVKTQYF. The CDR3 coding sequence is TGTGCCAGTAGCGCGGTGGAGGGCTACGTAAAGACCCAGTACTTC.

This clonotype was recorded many times. At one boundary the junction diverges from the germline segment, which might be a read error. This chain connects TRBV5-1 to TRBJ2-1; 7 bases agree with TRBD1. Germline values: CDR1 SGHRS, CDR2 YFSETQ. The CDR3 contains 15 residues. CDR3: CASSLSLGQYNEQFF. As DNA, the CDR3 is TGTGCCAGCAGCTTGTCCTTGGGACAGTACAATGAGCAGTTCTTC.

The chain couples TRBV7-3 to TRBJ1-6; TRBD1 is a possible D gene (6 bases). With 5 bases removed from V and 15 bases from J, the gap between germline ends came to 17 bases. CDR1 and CDR2 (germline): SGHTA, FQGTGA. The CDR3 length is 13 residues. CDR3 sequence: CASSPTGGFDLHF. The CDR3 bases are TGTGCCAGCAGCCCAACGGGGGGCTTTGACCTCCACTTT.

This clonotype appeared many times. The chain has TRBV7-2 and TRBJ1-1; no clear D gene. V lost 1 base to trimming and J lost 0 bases, with 12 bases between them. Germline V gene data show CDR1 as SGHTA and CDR2 as FQGNSA. The CDR3 has 16 amino acids. The CDR3 DNA reads as TGTGCCAGCAGCTTAGGAGACGATCCCTTGAACACTGAAGCTTTCTTT. It is translated as CASSLGDDPLNTEAFF.

J is TRBJ2-7 and V is TRBV29-1, with D maybe TRBD2 (6 bases). Germline assignment: CDR1 SQVTM and CDR2 ANQGSEA. V gave up 7 bases and J gave up 6 bases, with 19 bases separating them. The CDR3 extends over 13 amino acids. In DNA, the CDR3 is TGCAGCGCCTACCGGGACTCTGGGGCCGAGCAGTACTTC. Its translation is CSAYRDSGAEQYF.

This clonotype was picked up a small number of times. The genes are TRBV28 and TRBJ1-4, with 7 nucleotides matching TRBD1. The junction had 11 bases not matched to a gene; V was cut back by 6 bases and J by 7 bases. CDR1 and CDR2 (germline): MDHEN, SYDVKM. The CDR3 length is 15 residues. The CDR3 DNA reads as TGTGCCAGCAGCTCTTTAAAGGGGGCAAGTGAAAAACTGTTTTTT. This sequence encodes CASSSLKGASEKLFF.

This clonotype was observed a handful of times. The J gene is TRBJ2-5, the V gene TRBV20-1; 9 nucleotides line up with TRBD2. CDR1 is DFQATT and CDR2 is SNEGSKA in the germline V gene (reference sequence). J was trimmed by 2 bases and V by 0 bases; bases with no gene match: 4. This CDR3 is 15 amino acids long. This CDR3 reads CSARDMAGGQETQYF. In DNA, the CDR3 is TGCAGTGCTAGAGATATGGCGGGAGGGCAAGAGACCCAGTACTTC.

This clonotype was counted a few times. This chain links TRBV5-1 with TRBJ2-7, with TRBD2 as a possible D gene (6 bases). This CDR3 spans 15 amino acids. Trimming pared 0 bases from V and 3 bases from J, leaving 13 bases between. The germline V gene has CDR1 SGHRS and CDR2 YFSETQ. The CDR3 protein is CASSLAGGTNYEQYF. The CDR3 nucleotides are TGCGCCAGCAGCTTGGCCGGCGGGACCAACTACGAGCAGTACTTC.

A note on this clonotype: One end of the junction fails to match germline, which may point to a read error. The CDR3 loop reads CTSSARGQSSYNEQFF. In DNA, the CDR3 is TGTACCAGCAGCGCTCGGGGACAAAGCTCCTACAATGAGCAGTTCTTC. V usage is TRBV6-1 and J usage is TRBJ2-1, with a tentative D call TRBD1 (6 bases). This CDR3 spans 16 amino acids. CDR1 is MNHNS and CDR2 is SASEGT in the germline V gene.

This clonotype was recorded many times. V usage is TRBV11-3 and J usage is TRBJ2-3, with 7 bases identical to TRBD2. V was clipped by 0 bases and J by 5 bases; unmatched bases: 5. The CDR3 is made up of 15 amino acids. Germline V gene data show CDR1 as SGHNT and CDR2 as YENEEA. As DNA, the CDR3 is TGTGCCAGCAGCTTAGACAGCGGGGAGGGAGATACGCAGTATTTT. Translating it yields CASSLDSGEGDTQYF.

The table lists this clonotype with many counts. The chain uses TRBV6-2 or TRBV6-3 and TRBJ2-7; no clear D gene. The length of the CDR3 is 11 residues. CDR1 MNHEY and CDR2 SVGEGT come from the germline V gene. The V and J ends lost 7 bases and 6 bases respectively, with 10 bases between them. The DNA for the CDR3 is TGTGCCAGCACCCTGACCGGCGAGCAGTACTTC. This encodes CASTLTGEQYF.

This clonotype came up many times. The J gene is TRBJ2-1, the V gene TRBV27, with 9 bases fitting TRBD1. The CDR3 covers 15 residues. Germline lookup yields CDR1 MNHEY and CDR2 SMNVEV (reference sequence). Trimming at V came to 7 bases and at J to 5 bases, leaving 9 bases not matched to a gene. The CDR3 nucleotides are TGTGCCAGCACCGGAGGGACAGGGCGACACAATGAGCAGTTCTTC. Its translation is CASTGGTGRHNEQFF.

This clonotype was counted ten times or more. V is TRBV6-2 or TRBV6-3 and J is TRBJ2-3; 13 positions match TRBD2. Trimming took 0 bases from V and 0 from J; bases not matched to a gene: 12. The germline V gene has CDR1 MNHEY and CDR2 SVGEGT. The CDR3 length is 21 residues. The CDR3 sequence: CASSYSSAGTSGTSSTDTQYF. The CDR3 DNA follows: TGTGCCAGCAGTTACTCCTCCGCGGGGACTAGCGGGACCTCTAGCACAGATACGCAGTATTTT.

This clonotype was recorded a few times. Since the CDR3 does not end with the conserved phenylalanine or tryptophan, this likely comes from a read error. This chain joins TRBV27 and TRBJ1-1, with D possibly TRBD1 on 6 matching bases. Germline CDR1 MNHEY, CDR2 SMNVEV (reference sequence). CDR3 size: 14 residues. The V and J ends lost 3 bases and 4 bases respectively, with 12 bases between them. The CDR3 DNA follows: TGTGCCAGCAGTTTGTTGGGGGCTGGCACTGAAGCTTTCCTT. It encodes CASSLLGAGTEAFL.